Below, one T cell receptor beta chain is given with its context. The antigen is unknown. The CDR3 runs to 15 residues. Germline assignment: CDR1 ENHRY and CDR2 SYGVKD. V shed 6 bases and J shed 0 bases, with 11 bases lying between them. These data come from a study of cytomegalovirus exposure and HLA in healthy donors. Study-wide results and limits: By a later analysis, the bulk of CMV-associated TCR beta chains appeared HLA-restricted. According to an earlier analysis, most TCR beta V segments yielded productive rearrangements about 90% or about 30% of the time.

The primer mix had 60 Vbeta and 13 Jbeta primers. Sequencing was performed with immunoSEQ multiplex PCR; in TCRdb, only in-frame clones are kept and a portion is missing. The sample yields some 250,000 clones, roughly 80% seen once. The rearrangement uses TRBV10-3 and TRBJ2-2; weak D call: TRBD2 (6 bases). Sequenced material: PBMCs. The clonotype originates from a woman between 40 and 55 years old in good health and CMV-seropositive. The CDR3 DNA reads TGTGCCATCAGCCCTAGCGACGCGAACACCGGGGAGCTGTTTTTT. Translating it yields CAISPSDANTGELFF.